This T cell receptor (beta chain) was profiled in a study of blood T cells in healthy people across ages. Then a second PCR, running roughly 7 to 11 cycles, was carried out with a sample-barcoded 5' primer and a J-beta primer mix. TCRdb fed the 5' RACE reads into MiXCR, producing one record per CDR3 protein. The data show around 580,000 distinct CDR3 sequences, around half seen once. The V and J ends lost 0 bases and 5 bases respectively, with 17 bases between them. Germline values: CDR1 LGHNA, CDR2 YNFKEQ. The CDR3 runs 16 residues. This clonotype was seen a handful of times. The chain recombines TRBV4-2 with TRBJ2-7; TRBD1 or TRBD2 may be the D gene (5 bases each). The TCR comes from a man older than 75 in good health. The specimen was blood. The CDR3 nucleotides are TGTGCCAGCAGCCAAGATCTCGCAGTCCTGGGGGACGAGCAGTACTTC. It translates to CASSQDLAVLGDEQYF.